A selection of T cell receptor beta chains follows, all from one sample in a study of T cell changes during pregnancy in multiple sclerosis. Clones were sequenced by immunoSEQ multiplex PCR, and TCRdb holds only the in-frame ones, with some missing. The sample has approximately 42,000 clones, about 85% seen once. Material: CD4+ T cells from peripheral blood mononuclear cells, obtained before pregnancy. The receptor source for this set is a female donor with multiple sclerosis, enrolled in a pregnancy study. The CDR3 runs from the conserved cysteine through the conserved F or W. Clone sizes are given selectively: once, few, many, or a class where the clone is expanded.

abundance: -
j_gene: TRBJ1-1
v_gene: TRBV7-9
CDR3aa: CASTLNRQAEAFF

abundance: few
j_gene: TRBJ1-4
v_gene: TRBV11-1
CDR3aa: CASSRRQGLDEKLFF

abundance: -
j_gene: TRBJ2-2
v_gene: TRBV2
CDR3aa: CASRMGLADTGELFF

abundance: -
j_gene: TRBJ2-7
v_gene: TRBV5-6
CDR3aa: CASSLDPHTGLVGYEQYF

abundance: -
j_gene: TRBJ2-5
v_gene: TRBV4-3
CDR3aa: CASSQERNNRETQYF

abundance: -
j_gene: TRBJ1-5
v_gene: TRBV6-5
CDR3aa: CASRGQGGNQPQHF

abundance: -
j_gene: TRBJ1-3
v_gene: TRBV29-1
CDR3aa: CSVEDRTGDTIYF

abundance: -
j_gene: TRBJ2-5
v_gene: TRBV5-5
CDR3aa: CASSLRQGWWGDQETQYF

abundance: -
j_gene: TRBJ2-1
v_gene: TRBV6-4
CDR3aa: CASSGLAGGNEQFF

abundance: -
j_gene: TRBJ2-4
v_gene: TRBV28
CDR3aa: CASSLWGRGKNIQYF

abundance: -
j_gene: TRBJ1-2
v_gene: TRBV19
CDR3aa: CASSIVGIEYTF

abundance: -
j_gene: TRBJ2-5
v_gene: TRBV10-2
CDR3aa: CASGEGPETQYF

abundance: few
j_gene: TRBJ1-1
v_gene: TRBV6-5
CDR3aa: CASSYSFSTEAFF

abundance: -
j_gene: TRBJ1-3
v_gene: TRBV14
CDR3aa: CASSRLDLSGNTIYF

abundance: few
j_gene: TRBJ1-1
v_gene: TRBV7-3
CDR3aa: CASSLSVNTEAFF

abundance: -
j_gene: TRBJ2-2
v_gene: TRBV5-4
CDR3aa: CASSPPQGTNTGELFF

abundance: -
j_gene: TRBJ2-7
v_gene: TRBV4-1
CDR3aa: CASSPMTGDGSYEQYF

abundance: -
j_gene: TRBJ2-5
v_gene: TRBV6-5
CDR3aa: CASSYLTGETQYF

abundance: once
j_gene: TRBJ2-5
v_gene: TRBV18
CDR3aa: CASSPEGTSQYF

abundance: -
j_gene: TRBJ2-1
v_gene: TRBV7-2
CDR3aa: CASSPGTDNEQFF

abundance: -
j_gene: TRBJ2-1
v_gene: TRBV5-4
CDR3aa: CASSPGSSYNEQFF

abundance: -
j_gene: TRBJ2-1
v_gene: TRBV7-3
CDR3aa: CASSLRLAGDEQFF

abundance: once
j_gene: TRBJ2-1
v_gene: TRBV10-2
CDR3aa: CASSELTGTSGSNEQFF

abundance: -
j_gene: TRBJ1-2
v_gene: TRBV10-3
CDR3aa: CAISETGGEVVGYTF

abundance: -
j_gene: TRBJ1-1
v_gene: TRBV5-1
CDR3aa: CASSLANQGFTEAFF

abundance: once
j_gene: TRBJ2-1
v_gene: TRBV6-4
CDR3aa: CASSRSGGSSYNEQFF

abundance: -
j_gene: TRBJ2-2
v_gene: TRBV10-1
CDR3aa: CASSRDRIKLFF

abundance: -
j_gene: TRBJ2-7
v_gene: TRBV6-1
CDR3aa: CASSTRDSSYEQYF

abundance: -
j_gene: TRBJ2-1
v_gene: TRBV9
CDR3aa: CASSVAPGLHNEQFF

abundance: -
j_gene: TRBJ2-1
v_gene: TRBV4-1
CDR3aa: CASSQGDRPWDEQFF

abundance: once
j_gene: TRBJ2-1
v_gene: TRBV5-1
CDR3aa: CASYGGEWFNEQFF

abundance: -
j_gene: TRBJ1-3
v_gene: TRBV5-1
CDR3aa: CASSFQGASGNTIYF

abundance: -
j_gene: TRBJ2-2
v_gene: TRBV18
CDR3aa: CASLRGITGELFF

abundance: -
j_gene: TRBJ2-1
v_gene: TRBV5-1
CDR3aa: CASSLGGLARSYNEQFF

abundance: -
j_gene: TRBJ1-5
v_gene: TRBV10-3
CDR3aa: CAIRPGVNQPQHF

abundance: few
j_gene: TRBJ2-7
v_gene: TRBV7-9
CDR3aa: CASSIGQPNEQYF

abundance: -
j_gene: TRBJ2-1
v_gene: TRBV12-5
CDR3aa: CASGSPVGDEQFF

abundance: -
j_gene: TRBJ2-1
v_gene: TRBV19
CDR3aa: CASRRDNYNEQFF

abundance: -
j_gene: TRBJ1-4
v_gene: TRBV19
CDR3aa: CASSNSGGSEKLFF

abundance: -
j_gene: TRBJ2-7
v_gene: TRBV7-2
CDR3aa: CASSSSGANYEQYF

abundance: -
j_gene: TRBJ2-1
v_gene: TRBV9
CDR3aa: CASSVAAGTRNEQFF

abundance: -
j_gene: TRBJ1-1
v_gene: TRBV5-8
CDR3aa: CASSIMSGTEAFF

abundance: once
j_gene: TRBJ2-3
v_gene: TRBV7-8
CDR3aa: CASSHKTGWGTDTQYF

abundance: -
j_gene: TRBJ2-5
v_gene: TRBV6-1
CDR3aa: CASSPESPSETQYF

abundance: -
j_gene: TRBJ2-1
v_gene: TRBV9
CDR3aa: CASSVGGSGEQFF

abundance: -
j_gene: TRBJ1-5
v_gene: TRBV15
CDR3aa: CATSRDLRGLGGGNQPQHF

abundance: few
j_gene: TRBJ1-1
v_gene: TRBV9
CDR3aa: CASTPATEVAAFF

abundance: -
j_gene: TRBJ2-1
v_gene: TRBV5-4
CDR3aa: CASSLRYRTSGDNEQFF

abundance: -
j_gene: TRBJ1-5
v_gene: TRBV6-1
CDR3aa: CASQGQNQPQHF

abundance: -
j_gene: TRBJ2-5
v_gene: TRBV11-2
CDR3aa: CASSPRTGGGETQYF

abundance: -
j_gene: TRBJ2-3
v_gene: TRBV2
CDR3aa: CATRTGVTTSTDTQYF

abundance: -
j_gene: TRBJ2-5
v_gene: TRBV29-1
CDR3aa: CSVEGERGGGETQYF

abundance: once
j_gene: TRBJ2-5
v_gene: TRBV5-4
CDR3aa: CASSPAGGGFQETQYF

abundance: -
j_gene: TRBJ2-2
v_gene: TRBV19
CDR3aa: CASRGVTNTGELFF

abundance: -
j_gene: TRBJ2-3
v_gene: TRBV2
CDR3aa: CASRRGAASGKLFADTQYF